These T cell receptor beta chains were read from a single sample in a study of T cell changes during pregnancy in multiple sclerosis. The table came from immunoSEQ multiplex PCR; TCRdb's copy has only in-frame clones and leaves some out. The sample lists about 40,000 clones, about 91% occurring once. Sequenced here: CD4+ T cells from peripheral blood mononuclear cells, sampled in the third trimester of pregnancy. Receptors were obtained from a female donor with multiple sclerosis, enrolled in a pregnancy study. CDR3s include the opening cysteine and the closing phenylalanine or tryptophan. A D gene is named only where the DNA matches it firmly. Expanded clones are given a class, and other clones once, few, many or no size at all.

>TRBV2|NA|TRBJ2-2|NA
TGTGCCAGCAGTTACTACACTGGACCCGCTAGCGAACGAATGAACACCGGGGAGCTGTTTTTT
CASSYYTGPASERMNTGELFF
>TRBV10-1|NA|TRBJ2-1|TRBD2
TGCGCCAGCAGTGAGTCCGCTAGCGGGGGGTACAATGAGCAGTTCTTC
CASSESASGGYNEQFF
>TRBV6-1|NA|TRBJ2-1|TRBD2
TGTGCCAGCAGTGGGGGGACTAGCGTATACAATGAGCAGTTCTTC
CASSGGTSVYNEQFF
>TRBV18|NA|TRBJ2-7|TRBD2
TGTGCCAGCTCACTAGTAGCGGGTTACTCCTACGAGCAGTACTTC
CASSLVAGYSYEQYF
>TRBV19|NA|TRBJ2-5|NA
TGTGCCAGTAGTTCGACTCGGGTCGGGCAAGAGACCCAGTACTTC
CASSSTRVGQETQYF
>TRBV18|few|TRBJ1-1|NA
TGTGCCAGTACAGGGACTACGAACACTGAAGCTTTCTTT
CASTGTTNTEAFF
>TRBV6-6|once|TRBJ2-1|NA
TGTGCCAGCAAATCTCCCACTAGCCCTGGGAATGAGCAGTTCTTC
CASKSPTSPGNEQFF
>TRBV5-1|NA|TRBJ1-1|NA
TGCGCCAGCAGCCGGGTAGGCACTGAAGCTTTCTTT
CASSRVGTEAFF
>TRBV12-5|NA|TRBJ1-3|TRBD1
TGTGCTAGTGGTTTGGTACGGGGGACAGGGGGTTTCTCTGGAAACACCATATATTTT
CASGLVRGTGGFSGNTIYF
>TRBV27|NA|TRBJ2-7|NA
TGTGCCAATAACCCCGGACAGAGCTACGAGCAGTACTTC
CANNPGQSYEQYF
>TRBV4-2|NA|TRBJ2-1|TRBD1
TGTGCCAGCAGCCAAGACCCCGGGACAGGGAGGGATGAGCAGTTCTTC
CASSQDPGTGRDEQFF
>TRBV6-5|once|TRBJ1-2|NA
TGTGCCAGCAGCTTCGGACAGAACTATGGCTACACCTTC
CASSFGQNYGYTF
>TRBV6-1|NA|TRBJ1-2|NA
TGTGCCAGCAGTGAAACGACATTTACTAACTATGGCTACACCTTC
CASSETTFTNYGYTF
>TRBV7-2|once|TRBJ2-5|TRBD1
TGTGCCAGCACCAGGGGGTCAGAGACCCAGTACTTC
CASTRGSETQYF
>TRBV6-5|NA|TRBJ1-2|TRBD1
TGTGCCAGCCGAATTGGGACAGAACACTATGGCTACACCTTC
CASRIGTEHYGYTF
>TRBV19|NA|TRBJ2-5|TRBD1
TGTGCCAGTAGTGCAGGGACAGGGCAAGAGACCCAGTACTTC
CASSAGTGQETQYF
>TRBV5-1|NA|TRBJ2-5|TRBD2
TGCGCCAGCAGGCTCACGGGGGGGGAGACCCAGTACTTC
CASRLTGGETQYF
>TRBV5-1|NA|TRBJ1-4|NA
TGCGCCAGCAGCTTGGGGCGGGGCACAGCAACTAATGAAAAACTGTTTTTT
CASSLGRGTATNEKLFF
>TRBV30|few|TRBJ1-1|NA
TGTGCCTTCCAGGGAATGAACACTGAAGCTTTCTTT
CAFQGMNTEAFF
>TRBV19|NA|TRBJ2-3|TRBD1
TGTGCCAGTAGCCCGACAGGGGGGGATACGCAGTATTTT
CASSPTGGDTQYF
>TRBV7-6|NA|TRBJ2-2|NA
TGTGCCAGCAGCCTAGGCGGCACCGGGGAGCTGTTTTTT
CASSLGGTGELFF
>TRBV5-1|NA|TRBJ2-5|NA
TGCGCCAGCAGCCCCTCAGGAGGGTTAGCGGAAGAGACCCAGTACTTC
CASSPSGGLAEETQYF
>TRBV19|once|TRBJ2-1|TRBD2
TGTGCCAGTAGAATGGATCCCGGGACTAGCTCCTACAATGAGCAGTTCTTC
CASRMDPGTSSYNEQFF
>TRBV30|NA|TRBJ2-7|NA
TGTGCCTGGAGCTCCAGGGTATCCTACGAGCAGTACTTC
CAWSSRVSYEQYF
>TRBV29-1|NA|TRBJ2-1|NA
TGCAGCGGAGGAGGGCTATCGAGCTCCTACAATGAGCAGTTCTTC
CSGGGLSSSYNEQFF
>TRBV2|NA|TRBJ2-7|TRBD2
TGTGCCAGCAGTGAAAGACTAGCGGGAGGATACGAGCAGTACTTC
CASSERLAGGYEQYF
>TRBV28|NA|TRBJ2-3|TRBD2
TGTGCCAGCAGTGGGGAGGGCCGCACAGATACGCAGTATTTT
CASSGEGRTDTQYF
>TRBV6-5|NA|TRBJ1-1|TRBD1
TGTGCCAGCATTCCTCCAGGGGGCCTGAACACTGAAGCTTTCTTT
CASIPPGGLNTEAFF
>TRBV7-9|NA|TRBJ2-7|TRBD2
TGTGCCAGCAGCTCGGGACTAGCGGGATGGGGAACCTACGAGCAGTACTTC
CASSSGLAGWGTYEQYF
>TRBV19|NA|TRBJ2-5|TRBD1
TGTGCCAGTAGTATAGCGACGGTGAGGACAGGGGTAGAGACCCAGTACTTC
CASSIATVRTGVETQYF
>TRBV10-3|NA|TRBJ1-1|NA
TGTGCCATCAGTGAGTCTGGCAGGATGGGCACTGAAGCTTTCTTT
CAISESGRMGTEAFF
>TRBV5-4|NA|TRBJ2-5|NA
TGTGCCAGCAGCTTGAAACTAGGAGATATTGAGACCCAGTACTTC
CASSLKLGDIETQYF
>TRBV27|once|TRBJ2-1|NA
TGTGCCAGCAGTTCACCCAGGGGAAGCTCCTACAATGAGCAGTTCTTC
CASSSPRGSSYNEQFF
>TRBV5-1|NA|TRBJ2-3|NA
TGCGCCAGCAGCTTGTATCCGGGGGATAGCACAGATACGCAGTATTTT
CASSLYPGDSTDTQYF
>TRBV6-4|NA|TRBJ2-1|TRBD2
TGTGCCAGCAGTCGACTAGCGGGGATCTACAATGAGCAGTTCTTC
CASSRLAGIYNEQFF
>TRBV10-1|NA|TRBJ2-7|TRBD1
TGCGCCAGCAGTGAGACTTTCGGGACAGGGATCTACGAGCAGTACTTC
CASSETFGTGIYEQYF
>TRBV6-1|NA|TRBJ2-6|NA
TGTGCCAGCAGTGAAGACAGCTCTGGGGCCAACGTCCTGACTTTC
CASSEDSSGANVLTF
>TRBV2|NA|TRBJ2-2|NA
TGTGCCAGCAGTGGGCTCGAAGACACCGGGGAGCTGTTTTTT
CASSGLEDTGELFF
>TRBV5-1|NA|TRBJ2-3|TRBD2
TGCGCCAGCAGTGCGGGAGGCCGCACAGATACGCAGTATTTT
CASSAGGRTDTQYF
>TRBV29-1|NA|TRBJ2-3|TRBD1
TGCAGCGTTGAAGGCTCGGACAGGGTTACAGATACGCAGTATTTT
CSVEGSDRVTDTQYF
>TRBV18|NA|TRBJ2-3|NA
TGTGCCAGCTCACAAACGGGGATTTCCGCGACTAGCACAGATACGCAGTATTTT
CASSQTGISATSTDTQYF
>TRBV5-1|NA|TRBJ1-1|NA
TGCGCCAGCAGCTTGGTGAGGGGGTTCACTGAAGCTTTCTTT
CASSLVRGFTEAFF
>TRBV30|NA|TRBJ1-1|NA
TGTGCCTGGAACTTGGGGCAGGGCGAAGCTTTCTTT
CAWNLGQGEAFF
>TRBV7-2|once|TRBJ2-7|NA
TGTGCCAGCAGCTTAGGTAGCCAAACTTGGGAGTACTTC
CASSLGSQTWEYF